There are many counts of the clone carrying this TCR beta chain. Germline values: CDR1 LNHDA, CDR2 SQIVND (reference sequence). CDR3 length equals 14 residues. This specimen comes from a study of tumor-infiltrating lymphocytes in oesophageal squamous cell carcinoma. From the PCR reads, TCRdb called clonotypes with MiXCR, one entry per CDR3 protein. The table records under 25,000 distinct CDR3 sequences, 40% of them present only once. This sequence originates from a male donor with esophageal squamous cell carcinoma. The chain couples TRBV19 to TRBJ2-5, with 7 bases fitting TRBD1. The DNA matches TRBJ2-7 better at its end, which makes the J call doubtful. Sequenced input: blood. As DNA, the CDR3 is TGTGCCAGTAGTATACAAGGGACAGCCTACGAGCAGTACTTC. Translated, it gives CASSIQGTAYEQYF.